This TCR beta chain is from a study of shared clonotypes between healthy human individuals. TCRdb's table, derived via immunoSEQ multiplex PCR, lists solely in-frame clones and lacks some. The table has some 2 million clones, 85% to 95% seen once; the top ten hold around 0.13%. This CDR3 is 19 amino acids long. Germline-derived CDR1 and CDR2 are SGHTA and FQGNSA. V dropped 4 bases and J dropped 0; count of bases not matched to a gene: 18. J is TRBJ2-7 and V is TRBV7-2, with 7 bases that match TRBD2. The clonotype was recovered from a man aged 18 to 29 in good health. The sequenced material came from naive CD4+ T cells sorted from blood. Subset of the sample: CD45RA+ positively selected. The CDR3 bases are TGTGCCAGCAGCTCGCCCGCCCGGCGGGGGTCGGGTGGCTCCTACGAGCAGTACTTC. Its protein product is CASSSPARRGSGGSYEQYF.